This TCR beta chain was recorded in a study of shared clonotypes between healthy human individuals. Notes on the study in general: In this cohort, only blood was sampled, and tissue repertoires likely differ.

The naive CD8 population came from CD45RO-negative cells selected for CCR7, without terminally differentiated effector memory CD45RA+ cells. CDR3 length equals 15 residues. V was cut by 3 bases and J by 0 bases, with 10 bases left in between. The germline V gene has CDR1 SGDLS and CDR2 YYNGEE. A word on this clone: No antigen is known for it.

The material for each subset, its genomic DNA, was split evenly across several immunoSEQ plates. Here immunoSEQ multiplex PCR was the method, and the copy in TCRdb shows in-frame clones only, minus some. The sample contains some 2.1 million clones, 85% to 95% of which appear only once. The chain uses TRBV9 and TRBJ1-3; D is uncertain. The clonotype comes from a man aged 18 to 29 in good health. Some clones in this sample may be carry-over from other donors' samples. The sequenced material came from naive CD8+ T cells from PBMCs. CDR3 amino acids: CASSGGSYSGNTIYF. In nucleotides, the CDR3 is TGTGCCAGCAGCGGAGGGAGTTACTCTGGAAACACCATATATTTT.